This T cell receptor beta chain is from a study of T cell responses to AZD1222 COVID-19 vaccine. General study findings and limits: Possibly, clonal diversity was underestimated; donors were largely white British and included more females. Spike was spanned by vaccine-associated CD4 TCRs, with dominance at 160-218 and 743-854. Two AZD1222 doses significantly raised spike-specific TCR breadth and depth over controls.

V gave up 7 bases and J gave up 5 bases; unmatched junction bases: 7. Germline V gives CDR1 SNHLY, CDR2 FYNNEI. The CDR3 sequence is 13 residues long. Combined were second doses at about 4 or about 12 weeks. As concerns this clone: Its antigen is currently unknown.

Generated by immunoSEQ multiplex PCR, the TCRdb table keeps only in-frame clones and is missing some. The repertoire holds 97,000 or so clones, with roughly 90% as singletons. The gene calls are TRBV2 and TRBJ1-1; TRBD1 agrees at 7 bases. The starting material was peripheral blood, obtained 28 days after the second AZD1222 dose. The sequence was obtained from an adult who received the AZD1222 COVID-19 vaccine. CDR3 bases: TGTGCCAGCACCGCGACAGGGACGACTGAAGCTTTCTTT. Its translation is CASTATGTTEAFF.